What follows is one T cell receptor beta chain and its context. CDR1 and CDR2 from the germline V gene are LGHNA and YNFKEQ. The V and J ends lost 0 bases and 6 bases respectively, with 14 bases between them. There are 15 residues in the CDR3. The authors' processing: From reference gene primer amplification, estimates of nucleated cell counts were derived. The method was immunoSEQ multiplex PCR; TCRdb's version includes in-frame clones alone and lacks a portion of them. V, J and clone size reflect that table, while D and trimming were determined from the DNA. The sample includes some 160,000 clones, 65% to 80% of them seen just once. This sample stems from a study of blood T cell repertoires in COVID-19. Study-level background: Material from acute and convalescent COVID-19 was sourced from the United States, Italy and Spain. PBMCs, B-cell-depleted T cells, or T cells were the source of the cDNA or gDNA that made up the material.

Sequencing was carried out using peripheral blood. The J gene is TRBJ1-2, the V gene TRBV4-2; D might be TRBD1 (5 bases). This TCR derives from a man aged 60-69 years with acute or convalescent COVID-19. As DNA, the CDR3 is TGTGCCAGCAGCCAAGATCCGCTCAGGGTGGATGGCTACACCTTC. This sequence encodes CASSQDPLRVDGYTF.